A selection of T cell receptor beta chains follows, all from one sample in a study of blood T cell repertoires in COVID-19. Repertoires were generated with immunoSEQ multiplex PCR, while TCRdb's copy carries only in-frame clones and drops some. The sample carries fewer than 250,000 clones, around four fifths recorded once. Sequences were obtained from peripheral blood. These receptors all come from a middle-aged man with acute or convalescent COVID-19. Each CDR3 is given with its conserved first and last residue. A D gene is named only where the DNA matches it firmly. Clone size, where shown, is once, few, many, or a class for clones that have expanded.

J: TRBJ1-2
size: -
D: TRBD1
V: TRBV27
CDR3: CASSLSTGGGYGYTF
DNA: TGTGCCAGCAGTTTATCCACAGGGGGCGGCTATGGCTACACCTTC

J: TRBJ1-4
size: -
D: TRBD1
V: TRBV6-5
CDR3: CASSYSIGGGGKLFF
DNA: TGTGCCAGCAGTTACTCGATTGGAGGGGGCGGTAAACTGTTTTTT

J: TRBJ2-7
size: -
D: TRBD1
V: TRBV2
CDR3: CASSEGDRGYEQYF
DNA: TGTGCCAGCAGTGAAGGGGACAGGGGCTACGAGCAGTACTTC

J: TRBJ2-2
size: few
D: -
V: TRBV5-1
CDR3: CASSRTSGGRTGELFF
DNA: TGCGCCAGCAGCAGGACATCAGGGGGGAGAACCGGGGAGCTGTTTTTT

J: TRBJ1-6
size: -
D: -
V: TRBV7-3
CDR3: CASSATVANSPLHF
DNA: TGTGCCAGCAGCGCGACAGTGGCGAATTCACCCCTCCACTTT

J: TRBJ2-1
size: -
D: -
V: TRBV25-1
CDR3: CASMRYNEQFF
DNA: TGTGCCAGCATGAGGTACAATGAGCAGTTCTTC

J: TRBJ2-5
size: -
D: TRBD2
V: TRBV6-5
CDR3: CASSYSLAGNQETQYF
DNA: TGTGCCAGCAGTTACTCCCTAGCGGGGAACCAAGAGACCCAGTACTTC

J: TRBJ1-6
size: -
D: TRBD1
V: TRBV10-3
CDR3: CAIRDGDRGRGNSPLHF
DNA: TGTGCCATCAGAGATGGGGACCGTGGCAGGGGGAATTCACCCCTCCACTTT

J: TRBJ2-1
size: -
D: TRBD2
V: TRBV7-2
CDR3: CASSLGGGLAGYNEQFF
DNA: TGTGCCAGCAGCTTAGGGGGCGGACTAGCGGGGTACAATGAGCAGTTCTTC

J: TRBJ1-5
size: -
D: -
V: TRBV30
CDR3: CALGRDHQPQHF
DNA: TGTGCCTTAGGCAGGGATCATCAGCCCCAGCATTTT

J: TRBJ2-2
size: -
D: TRBD1
V: TRBV7-3
CDR3: CASSRDRASGELFF
DNA: TGTGCCAGCAGCAGGGACAGGGCGTCCGGGGAGCTGTTTTTT

J: TRBJ1-2
size: -
D: -
V: TRBV5-4
CDR3: CASSFSGDGYTF
DNA: TGTGCCAGCAGCTTCTCCGGGGATGGCTACACCTTC

J: TRBJ1-2
size: -
D: -
V: TRBV3-1/TRBV3-2
CDR3: CASSQDFRGNYGYTF
DNA: TGTGCCAGCAGCCAAGATTTTAGGGGCAACTATGGCTACACCTTC

J: TRBJ2-7
size: -
D: -
V: TRBV6-5
CDR3: CASRSGPSGVEQYF
DNA: TGTGCCAGCAGGTCCGGGCCCTCCGGGGTCGAGCAGTACTTC

J: TRBJ2-7
size: -
D: -
V: TRBV27
CDR3: CASSKEIAYSYEQYF
DNA: TGTGCCAGCAGTAAGGAGATTGCCTACTCCTACGAGCAGTACTTC

J: TRBJ1-2
size: once
D: -
V: TRBV6-1
CDR3: CASSDGMGYYGYTF
DNA: TGTGCCAGCAGTGACGGGATGGGATACTATGGCTACACCTTC

J: TRBJ1-2
size: -
D: TRBD1
V: TRBV27
CDR3: CASSESGTGFNYGYTF
DNA: TGTGCCAGCAGTGAATCAGGGACAGGGTTTAACTATGGCTACACCTTC

J: TRBJ2-3
size: -
D: -
V: TRBV19
CDR3: CASSRYKSTGASTDTQYF
DNA: TGTGCCAGTAGTCGGTATAAATCGACAGGAGCTAGCACAGATACGCAGTATTTT

J: TRBJ1-1
size: -
D: -
V: TRBV10-3
CDR3: CAISEGVQGTEAFF
DNA: TGTGCCATCAGTGAGGGAGTCCAGGGGACTGAAGCTTTCTTT

J: TRBJ2-7
size: once
D: TRBD1
V: TRBV28
CDR3: CASSSTGSHPNEQYF
DNA: TGTGCCAGCAGTTCGACAGGGTCCCACCCCAACGAGCAGTACTTC

J: TRBJ2-2
size: -
D: -
V: TRBV6-2/TRBV6-3
CDR3: CASSRRAGELFF
DNA: -

J: TRBJ2-3
size: -
D: TRBD2
V: TRBV10-3
CDR3: CATGRLAATDTQYF
DNA: TGTGCCACCGGAAGACTAGCGGCCACAGATACGCAGTATTTT

J: TRBJ2-4
size: -
D: -
V: TRBV2
CDR3: CASSDSASDVGQAKNIQYF
DNA: TGTGCCAGCAGTGATTCGGCTAGCGACGTGGGCCAAGCCAAAAACATTCAGTACTTC

J: TRBJ2-7
size: -
D: -
V: TRBV4-1
CDR3: CASSPDLNYEQYF
DNA: TGCGCCAGCAGCCCCGATCTAAACTACGAGCAGTACTTC

J: TRBJ2-3
size: -
D: -
V: TRBV5-6
CDR3: CASSLSEGARDTQYF
DNA: TGTGCCAGCAGCTTGTCGGAGGGGGCCAGAGATACGCAGTATTTT

J: TRBJ2-7
size: -
D: TRBD1
V: TRBV3-1/TRBV3-2
CDR3: CASSQAGTGSYEQYF
DNA: TGTGCCAGCAGCCAGGCCGGGACAGGGTCCTACGAGCAGTACTTC

J: TRBJ2-7
size: -
D: -
V: TRBV12-3/TRBV12-4
CDR3: CASSISGYEQYF
DNA: TGTGCCAGCAGTATATCAGGCTACGAGCAGTACTTC

J: TRBJ2-5
size: -
D: TRBD2
V: TRBV3-1/TRBV3-2
CDR3: CASSQSGLAEETQYF
DNA: TGTGCCAGCAGCCAATCGGGACTAGCGGAAGAGACCCAGTACTTC

J: TRBJ2-1
size: -
D: TRBD2
V: TRBV5-1
CDR3: CASSPSAGTSGGSSYNEQFF
DNA: TGCGCCAGCAGCCCCTCGGCCGGGACTAGCGGGGGAAGCTCCTACAATGAGCAGTTCTTC

J: TRBJ2-3
size: -
D: -
V: TRBV24-1
CDR3: CATSDSPDSTDTQYF
DNA: TGTGCCACCAGTGATTCCCCGGACAGTACAGATACGCAGTATTTT

J: TRBJ2-7
size: -
D: -
V: TRBV6-2/TRBV6-3
CDR3: CASSDRAAGEQYF
DNA: TGTGCCAGCAGCGACCGGGCCGCGGGAGAGCAGTACTTC

J: TRBJ1-5
size: -
D: TRBD1
V: TRBV6-6
CDR3: CASSYTGGGEGAQHF
DNA: TGTGCCAGCAGTTACACAGGGGGCGGGGAAGGGGCCCAGCATTTT

J: TRBJ2-1
size: -
D: -
V: TRBV7-9
CDR3: CASRSGYYNEQFF
DNA: TGTGCCAGCAGATCGGGATATTACAATGAGCAGTTCTTC

J: TRBJ1-5
size: -
D: TRBD1
V: TRBV28
CDR3: CASSPNDRGGYQPQHF
DNA: TGTGCCAGCAGTCCCAACGACAGGGGGGGCTATCAGCCCCAGCATTTT

J: TRBJ1-5
size: -
D: TRBD1
V: TRBV5-1
CDR3: CASSAGTGFNQPQHF
DNA: TGCGCCAGCAGCGCCGGGACAGGCTTTAATCAGCCCCAGCATTTT

J: TRBJ1-1
size: -
D: TRBD1
V: TRBV6-5
CDR3: CASRKTGTANTEAFF
DNA: TGTGCCAGCAGAAAAACCGGGACAGCGAACACTGAAGCTTTCTTT

J: TRBJ2-7
size: -
D: TRBD1
V: TRBV11-2
CDR3: CASSLIKGQGVF
DNA: TGTGCCAGCAGCTTAATTAAGGGACAGGGAGTCTTC

J: TRBJ2-1
size: -
D: -
V: TRBV5-1
CDR3: CASTQAVSSYNEQFF
DNA: TGCGCCAGTACACAGGCGGTGAGCTCCTACAATGAGCAGTTCTTC

J: TRBJ2-1
size: -
D: -
V: TRBV11-1
CDR3: CASSLGRVNEQFF
DNA: TGTGCCAGCAGCTTAGGCAGGGTCAATGAGCAGTTCTTC

J: TRBJ2-2
size: -
D: -
V: TRBV10-3
CDR3: CAISESIGVNTGELFF
DNA: TGTGCCATCAGTGAGTCGATCGGGGTGAACACCGGGGAGCTGTTTTTT

J: TRBJ1-1
size: -
D: -
V: TRBV5-1
CDR3: CASSDGQTNTEAFF
DNA: TGCGCCAGCAGCGACGGACAGACGAACACTGAAGCTTTCTTT

J: TRBJ2-7
size: once
D: -
V: TRBV13
CDR3: CASSARQEVSEQYF
DNA: TGTGCCAGCAGCGCCCGACAGGAGGTCAGCGAGCAGTACTTC

J: TRBJ1-6
size: few
D: TRBD1
V: TRBV27
CDR3: CASSLRQGNSPLHF
DNA: TGTGCCAGCAGTCTCCGACAGGGAAATTCACCCCTCCACTTT

J: TRBJ2-7
size: few
D: -
V: TRBV7-9
CDR3: CASSFEASEQYF
DNA: TGTGCCAGCAGCTTTGAAGCGAGCGAGCAGTACTTC

J: TRBJ2-3
size: -
D: TRBD2
V: TRBV10-3
CDR3: CAISEREDADTQYF
DNA: TGTGCCATCAGTGAGCGGGAGGACGCAGATACGCAGTATTTT

J: TRBJ2-1
size: -
D: -
V: TRBV10-1
CDR3: CASSDRGDHQFF
DNA: TGCGCCAGCAGTGATAGGGGTGACCACCAGTTCTTC

J: TRBJ1-2
size: -
D: -
V: TRBV18
CDR3: CASSPPTAGDGYTF
DNA: TGTGCCAGCTCACCACCTACCGCCGGGGATGGCTACACCTTC

J: TRBJ1-1
size: -
D: TRBD1
V: TRBV5-1
CDR3: CASRLTRGATEAFF
DNA: TGCGCCAGCAGGCTTACCAGGGGGGCCACTGAAGCTTTCTTT

J: TRBJ1-3
size: -
D: -
V: TRBV2
CDR3: CASNRDSGNTIYF
DNA: TGTGCCAGCAACAGGGACTCTGGAAACACCATATATTTT

J: TRBJ1-1
size: once
D: TRBD1
V: TRBV7-9
CDR3: CASSLTGQGVNTEAFF
DNA: TGTGCCAGCAGCTTAACCGGACAGGGTGTGAACACTGAAGCTTTCTTT

J: TRBJ2-7
size: -
D: TRBD1
V: TRBV7-9
CDR3: CASSRQGAYEQYF
DNA: TGTGCCAGCAGCAGACAGGGGGCTTACGAGCAGTACTTC

J: TRBJ2-7
size: -
D: TRBD1
V: TRBV5-6
CDR3: CASSFTGGDGEQYF
DNA: TGTGCCAGCAGCTTTACAGGGGGAGACGGCGAGCAGTACTTC

J: TRBJ2-7
size: few
D: TRBD1
V: TRBV27
CDR3: CASSGSLRGLYEQYF
DNA: TGTGCCAGCAGTGGATCTCTAAGGGGGCTCTACGAGCAGTACTTC

J: TRBJ2-2
size: -
D: -
V: TRBV30
CDR3: CAWSGRVTGELFF
DNA: TGTGCCTGGAGTGGCAGGGTCACCGGGGAGCTGTTTTTT

J: TRBJ2-1
size: -
D: -
V: TRBV2
CDR3: CASSESESYNEQFF
DNA: TGTGCCAGCAGTGAATCTGAGTCCTACAATGAGCAGTTCTTC